Shown below are 11 T cell receptor beta chains from a single sample sequenced in a study of blood T cell repertoires in COVID-19. Method: immunoSEQ multiplex PCR; TCRdb's copy keeps in-frame clones and lacks some. The table has just over 150,000 clones, about 93% seen once. What was sequenced was peripheral blood. The receptor set was obtained from a woman in her forties or fifties with acute or convalescent COVID-19.

This chain connects TRBV5-8 to TRBJ1-1, with unresolved D. CDR3 length: 20 residues. The V end lost 5 bases, the J end lost 1 base, and 30 bases lay between the germline ends. Germline V lookup: CDR1 SGHTS, CDR2 YDEGEE. The CDR3 here is CASRYQESAVSNEGNTEAFF. The CDR3 nucleotides read TGTGCCAGCAGATATCAGGAATCGGCCGTCTCGAACGAGGGGAACACTGAAGCTTTCTTT.

This clone came up once. V gene TRBV28 combines with J gene TRBJ2-7; D may be TRBD1 (6 bases). The CDR3 loop spans 16 amino acids. V lost 4 bases and J lost 2, with 18 bases in between. Germline CDR1 reads MDHEN; CDR2 reads SYDVKM. CDR3 sequence reads: CASSSASRDTPYEQYF. The CDR3 nucleotides are TGTGCCAGCAGTTCCGCTTCTCGGGACACCCCCTACGAGCAGTACTTC.

The chain combines TRBV19 with TRBJ2-1, with 11 nucleotides matching TRBD1. Unmatched junction bases numbered 7, after V lost 3 bases and J lost 9 bases. CDR3 length equals 15 residues. CDR1 and CDR2 (germline): LNHDA, SQIVND (reference sequence). CDR3 loop: CASSMIGQGAVEQFF. DNA of the CDR3: TGTGCCAGTAGTATGATAGGACAGGGGGCGGTTGAGCAGTTCTTC.

The chain links TRBV3-1 (or the pseudogene TRBV3-2) to TRBJ2-7, with D possibly TRBD2 on 6 matching bases. V lost 3 bases, J lost 2 bases, and 26 bases lay in between. From germline, CDR1 is LGHDT and CDR2 YNNKEL (reference sequence). CDR3 length: 19 residues. CDR3 protein: CASSQFLYREVAVPYEQYF. The CDR3 DNA sequence: TGTGCCAGCAGCCAGTTCCTCTATAGGGAAGTAGCGGTTCCCTACGAGCAGTACTTC.

The V and J genes are TRBV2 and TRBJ2-1; 16 bases are shared with TRBD2. The CDR3 length is 14 residues. CDR1 and CDR2 (germline): SNHLY, FYNNEI. With 6 bases clipped from V and 7 bases from J, the junction kept 0 bases outside the gene matches. CDR3 residues: CASRGLAGGNEQFF. CDR3 sequence (DNA): TGTGCCAGCAGGGGACTAGCGGGAGGGAATGAGCAGTTCTTC.

V usage is TRBV19 and J usage is TRBJ2-2; D call uncertain. V shed 10 bases and J shed 2 bases, with 14 bases lying between them. The germline gives CDR1 LNHDA, CDR2 SQIVND (reference sequence). The CDR3 totals 14 residues. CDR3 sequence (DNA): TGTGCCATTGCCGCGACTCGCAACACCGGGGAGCTGTTTTTT. Encoded protein: CAIAATRNTGELFF.

The CDR3 nucleotides read TGTGCCAGCAGCTTAAGTCTTCGGGAATACACCGGGGAGCTGTTTTTT. Protein sequence: CASSLSLREYTGELFF. The J gene is TRBJ2-2, the V gene TRBV7-9, with D possibly matching TRBD2 (5 bases). Germline CDR1 SEHNR, CDR2 FQNEAQ (reference sequence). This CDR3 region has 16 residues. With 2 bases removed from V and 3 bases from J, the gap between germline ends came to 13 bases.

The chain couples TRBV5-4 to TRBJ2-5; 10 bases map to TRBD2. This CDR3 comprises 14 residues. Losses at the gene ends were 4 bases for V and 3 bases for J; bases not matched to a gene: 3. Germline V CDR1 and CDR2: SGHNT, YYREEE (reference sequence). CDR3: CASSELAGKETQYF. CDR3 nucleotide sequence: TGTGCCAGCAGCGAACTAGCGGGGAAAGAGACCCAGTACTTC.

The rearrangement links TRBV9 to TRBJ2-1, with 7 bases matching TRBD2. This CDR3 contains 15 residues. Germline CDR1 is SGDLS and CDR2 is YYNGEE. V gave up 0 bases and J gave up 4 bases; unmatched junction bases: 4. DNA of the CDR3: TGTGCCAGCAGCGTAGCTCTAGCGGATTACAATGAGCAGTTCTTC. This encodes CASSVALADYNEQFF.

The CDR3, as DNA: TGTGCCATCAGTACGGACAGTGGGAACACTGAAGCTTTCTTT. The encoded protein is CAISTDSGNTEAFF. This sequence joins TRBV10-3 and TRBJ1-1, with D possibly TRBD1 on 6 matching bases. The CDR3 totals 14 residues. The V and J ends lost 5 bases and 1 base respectively, with 11 bases between them. From germline, CDR1 is ENHRY and CDR2 SYGVKD.

This rearrangement joins TRBV28 to TRBJ2-2, with 7 positions matching TRBD1. Looked up from germline, CDR1 is MDHEN and CDR2 is SYDVKM. Trimming took 4 bases from V and 2 from J; bases not matched to a gene: 4. The CDR3 contains 15 residues. The CDR3 protein is CASSSGQRNTGELFF. For the CDR3, the DNA is TGTGCCAGCAGTTCGGGACAGCGCAACACCGGGGAGCTGTTTTTT.